This TCR beta chain was identified in a study of cytomegalovirus exposure and HLA in healthy donors. Trimming removed 0 bases from V and 4 bases from J; junction bases left unmatched: 10. CDR3 length: 18 amino acids. The germline V gene has CDR1 MGHRA and CDR2 YSYEKL. PCR amplification relied on 60 Vbeta primers (plus 13 Jbeta primers). Profiled with immunoSEQ multiplex PCR; TCRdb holds only in-frame clones, not every one. The data show 150,000 to 200,000 clones, 9.5% seen once. Details on this clone: What it binds is not known.

Findings of the study overall: Common viral pathogens (according to a later analysis) appeared linked to several of the most significant clusters.

The origin of this receptor is a woman aged 30 to 39 in good health and CMV-seropositive. Sequencing used PBMCs. This chain connects TRBV4-1 to TRBJ1-3; 9 nucleotides match TRBD1. The CDR3 spells CASSQEGTGPLGGNTIYF. CDR3 nucleotides: TGCGCCAGCAGCCAAGAGGGGACAGGGCCCCTGGGAGGAAACACCATATATTTT.